Below, 6 T cell receptor beta chains from the same sample are listed, as sequenced in a study of blood T cell repertoires in COVID-19. TCRdb keeps only in-frame clones here, not all; method: immunoSEQ multiplex PCR. The sample shows a few hundred thousand clones, roughly nine tenths of them seen only once. The material sequenced was peripheral blood. Receptor source: a young man with active or convalescent COVID-19.

V gene TRBV6-5 combines with J gene TRBJ2-7, with 7 nucleotides matching TRBD1. CDR3 length equals 15 residues. The germline CDR1 and CDR2 sequences are MNHEY and SVGAGI. The V and J ends lost 6 bases and 5 bases, in that order; junction bases with no gene match: 13. CDR3 sequence: CASSNRRQGQHEQYF. The CDR3 DNA sequence: TGTGCCAGCAGCAACCGTAGACAGGGTCAACACGAGCAGTACTTC.

J is TRBJ2-7 and V is TRBV7-9; TRBD2 matches at 7 bases. The V segment lost 5 bases and the J segment 5 bases; nucleotides outside the gene matches: 9. The CDR3 has 14 amino acids. Germline V gives CDR1 SEHNR, CDR2 FQNEAQ (reference sequence). The CDR3 is CASSLMAGVNEQYF. Here the CDR3 DNA reads TGTGCCAGCAGCCTGATGGCGGGAGTAAACGAGCAGTACTTC.

J is TRBJ1-2 and V is TRBV7-2; D unresolved. The V end lost 5 bases, the J end lost 3 bases, and 16 bases lay between the germline ends. Germline V gene lookup returns CDR1 SGHTA and CDR2 FQGNSA. This CDR3 is built from 15 residues. This CDR3 reads CASSPFVGVDYGYTF. CDR3 DNA: TGTGCCAGCAGCCCCTTCGTGGGAGTTGACTATGGCTACACCTTC.

V gene TRBV4-2 combines with J gene TRBJ2-5, with D possibly being TRBD2 (6 bases). The germline CDR1 and CDR2 sequences are LGHNA and YNFKEQ. Trimming cost V 0 bases and J 4 bases, with 15 bases left between them. The CDR3 has 16 amino acids. The CDR3 is CASSQDLLLARETQYF. The CDR3 nucleotides read TGTGCCAGCAGCCAAGATCTATTACTAGCTAGAGAGACCCAGTACTTC.

The rearrangement links TRBV5-4 to TRBJ2-2; TRBD2 aligns across 7 bases. Germline CDR1 SGHNT, CDR2 YYREEE (reference sequence). The CDR3 loop spans 18 amino acids. J gave up 4 bases and V 0 bases, and 12 bases lay outside the gene matches. DNA for the CDR3: TGTGCCAGCAGCTTGGGAATCAGGGAGGGCCCGAGCACCGGGGAGCTGTTTTTT. It translates to CASSLGIREGPSTGELFF.

The count of this clone is one. The chain joins TRBV6-5 to TRBJ2-1, with D perhaps matching TRBD2 (6 bases). The germline V gene encodes CDR1 MNHEY and CDR2 SVGAGI. Trimming cost V 6 bases and J 8 bases, with 17 bases left between them. This CDR3 is 14 amino acids long. Here the CDR3 reads CASSALDYSHEQFF. In DNA, the CDR3 is TGTGCCAGCAGCGCGCTGGACTATTCCCATGAGCAGTTCTTC.